This TCR beta chain was observed in a study of cytomegalovirus exposure and HLA in healthy donors. Whole-study findings and limits: Analyses of presence and absence presupposed an approximately uniform sequencing depth across donors. The authors listed approximately 160 TCR beta chains as cytomegalovirus-associated.

PCR was performed using 60 Vbeta and 13 Jbeta primers. The table came from immunoSEQ multiplex PCR; TCRdb's copy has only in-frame clones and leaves some out. The sample consists of 110,000 to 150,000 clones, roughly three quarters of them appearing once. Comment on this clone: Its antigen is unidentified.

CDR3 size: 11 residues. The germline gives CDR1 LNHDA, CDR2 SQIVND (reference sequence). V was shortened by 8 bases and J by 4 bases, with 7 bases between the two germline ends. Sequencing used PBMCs. The TCR originated in a female donor in good health and CMV-seronegative. The rearrangement uses TRBV19 and TRBJ2-3; D unresolved. CDR3 protein: CASAGPDTQYF. CDR3 nucleotide sequence: TGTGCCAGTGCTGGCCCAGATACGCAGTATTTT.